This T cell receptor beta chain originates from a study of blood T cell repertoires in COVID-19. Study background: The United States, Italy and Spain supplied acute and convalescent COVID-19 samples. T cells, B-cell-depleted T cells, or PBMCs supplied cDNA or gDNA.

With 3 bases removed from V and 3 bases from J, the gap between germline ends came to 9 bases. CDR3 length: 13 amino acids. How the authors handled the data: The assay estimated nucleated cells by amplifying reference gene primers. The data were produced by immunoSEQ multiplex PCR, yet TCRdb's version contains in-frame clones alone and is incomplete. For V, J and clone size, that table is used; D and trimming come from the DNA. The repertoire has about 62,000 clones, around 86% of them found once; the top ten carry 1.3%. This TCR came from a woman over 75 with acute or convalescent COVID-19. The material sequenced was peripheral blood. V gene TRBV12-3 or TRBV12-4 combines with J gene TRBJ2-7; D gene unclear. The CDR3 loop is CASSLQLVYEQYF. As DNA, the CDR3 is TGTGCCAGCAGTTTGCAGCTAGTCTACGAGCAGTACTTC.